This entry concerns a single TCR beta chain. Antigen: not known. Method: immunoSEQ multiplex PCR; TCRdb's copy keeps in-frame clones and lacks some. In the table there are about 46,000 clones, around 81% of which are singletons. Trimming took off 6 bases at V and 1 base at J, with 9 bases between the two ends. The germline CDR1 and CDR2 sequences are MNHEY and SVGAGI. The CDR3 sequence is 13 residues long. The data originate from a study of T cells in localized non-small cell lung cancer. General study results and limits: Uninvolved adjacent lung showed peak T cell clonality, exceeding tumor.

The chain joins TRBV6-5 to TRBJ2-5; D ambiguous. The starting material was peripheral blood mononuclear cells, obtained before any cancer treatment. The receptor was isolated from a man aged 35 to 69 with stage III lung adenocarcinoma. CDR3 in amino acids: CASRWPGQETQYF. CDR3 bases: TGTGCCAGCAGGTGGCCAGGCCAAGAGACCCAGTACTTC.